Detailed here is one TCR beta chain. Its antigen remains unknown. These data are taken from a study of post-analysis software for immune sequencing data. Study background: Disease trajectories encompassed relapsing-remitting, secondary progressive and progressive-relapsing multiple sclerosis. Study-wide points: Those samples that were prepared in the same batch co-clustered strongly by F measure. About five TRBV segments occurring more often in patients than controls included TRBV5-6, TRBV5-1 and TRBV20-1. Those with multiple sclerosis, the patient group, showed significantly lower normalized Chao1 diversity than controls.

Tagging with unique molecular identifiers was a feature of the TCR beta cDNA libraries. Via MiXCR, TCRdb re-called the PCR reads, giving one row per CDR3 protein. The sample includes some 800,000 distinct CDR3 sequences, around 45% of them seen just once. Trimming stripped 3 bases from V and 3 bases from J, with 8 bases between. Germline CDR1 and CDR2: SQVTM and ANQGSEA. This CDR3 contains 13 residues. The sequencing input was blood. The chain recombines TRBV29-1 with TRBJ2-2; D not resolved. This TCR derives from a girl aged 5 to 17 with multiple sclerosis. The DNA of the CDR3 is TGCAGCGTTGAGATGCTTGACACCGGGGAGCTGTTTTTT. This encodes CSVEMLDTGELFF.